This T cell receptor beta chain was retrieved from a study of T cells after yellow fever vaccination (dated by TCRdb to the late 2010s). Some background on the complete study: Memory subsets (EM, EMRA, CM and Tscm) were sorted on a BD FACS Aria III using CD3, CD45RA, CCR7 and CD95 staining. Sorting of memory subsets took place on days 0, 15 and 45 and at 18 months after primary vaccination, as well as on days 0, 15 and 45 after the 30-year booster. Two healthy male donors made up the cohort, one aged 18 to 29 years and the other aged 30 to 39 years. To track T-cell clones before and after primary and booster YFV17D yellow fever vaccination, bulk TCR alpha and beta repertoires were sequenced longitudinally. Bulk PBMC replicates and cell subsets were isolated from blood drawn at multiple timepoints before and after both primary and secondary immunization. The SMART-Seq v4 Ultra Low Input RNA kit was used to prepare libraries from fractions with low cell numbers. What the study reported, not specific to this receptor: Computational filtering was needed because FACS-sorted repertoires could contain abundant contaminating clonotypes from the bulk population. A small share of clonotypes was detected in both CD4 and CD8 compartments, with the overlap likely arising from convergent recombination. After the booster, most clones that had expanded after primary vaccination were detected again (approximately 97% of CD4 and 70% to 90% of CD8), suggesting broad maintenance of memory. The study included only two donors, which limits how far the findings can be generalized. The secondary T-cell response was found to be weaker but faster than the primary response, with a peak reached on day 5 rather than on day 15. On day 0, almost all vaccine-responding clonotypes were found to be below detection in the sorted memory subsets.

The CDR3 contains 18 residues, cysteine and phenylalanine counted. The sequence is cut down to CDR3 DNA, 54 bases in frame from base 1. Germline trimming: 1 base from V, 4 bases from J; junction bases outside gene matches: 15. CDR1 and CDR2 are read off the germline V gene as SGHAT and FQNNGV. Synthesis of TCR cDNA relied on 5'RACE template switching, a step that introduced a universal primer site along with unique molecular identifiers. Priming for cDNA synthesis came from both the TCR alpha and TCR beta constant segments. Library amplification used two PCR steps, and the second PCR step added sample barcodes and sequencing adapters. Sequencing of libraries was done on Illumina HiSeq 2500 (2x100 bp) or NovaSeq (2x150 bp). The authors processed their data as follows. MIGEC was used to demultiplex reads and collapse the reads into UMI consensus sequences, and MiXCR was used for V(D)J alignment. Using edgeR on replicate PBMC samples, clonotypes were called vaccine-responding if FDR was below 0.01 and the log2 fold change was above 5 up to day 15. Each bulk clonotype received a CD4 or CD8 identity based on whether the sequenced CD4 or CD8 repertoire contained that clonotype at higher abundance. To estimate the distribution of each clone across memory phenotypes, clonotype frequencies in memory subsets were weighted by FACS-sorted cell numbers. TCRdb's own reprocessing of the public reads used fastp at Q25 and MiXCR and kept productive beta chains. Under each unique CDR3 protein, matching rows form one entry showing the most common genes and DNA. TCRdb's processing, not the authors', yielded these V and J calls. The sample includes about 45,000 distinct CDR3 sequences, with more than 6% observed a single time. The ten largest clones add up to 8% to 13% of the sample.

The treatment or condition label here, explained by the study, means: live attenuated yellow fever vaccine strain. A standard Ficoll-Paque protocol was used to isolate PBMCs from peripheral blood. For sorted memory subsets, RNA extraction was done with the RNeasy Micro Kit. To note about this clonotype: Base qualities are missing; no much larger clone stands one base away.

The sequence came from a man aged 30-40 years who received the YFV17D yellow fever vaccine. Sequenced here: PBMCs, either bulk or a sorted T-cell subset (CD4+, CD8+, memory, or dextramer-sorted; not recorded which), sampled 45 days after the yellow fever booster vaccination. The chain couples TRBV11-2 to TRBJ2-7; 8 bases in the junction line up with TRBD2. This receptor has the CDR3 CASSLGPTGERESYEQYF. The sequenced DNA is TGTGCCAGCAGCTTAGGCCCGACTGGGGAGCGGGAGAGTTACGAGCAGTACTTC.